These 29 T cell receptor beta chains share one sample of origin, sequenced in a study of vaccination effects on CD4 cells after COVID-19 (dated by TCRdb to 2021 to 2024). No cognate antigen is known for these TCRs. The library came from the immunoSEQ multiplex PCR assay. TCRdb took this table from immuneACCESS and kept in-frame rearrangements with V and J called. Such tables lack part of the clones; where checked against another copy, unresolved V genes explain under half of the gap, and the rest is unexplained. This sample lists about 45,000 clones; 60% to 80% were detected once. Around 8.9% of the sample lies in the top ten. After less than 13 days of culture, CD4+ T cells were isolated with the EasySep CD4+ T cell isolation kit. Sequenced material: CD4+ T cells from PBMCs cultured without peptide, taken before COVID-19 vaccination. These receptors came from a human donor who had a prior SARS-CoV-2 infection.

In this sample, this clone turned up a few times. V usage is TRBV3-1 (or the pseudogene TRBV3-2) and J usage is TRBJ2-1, with D unclear. With 4 bases removed from V and 4 bases from J, the gap between germline ends came to 8 bases. This CDR3 contains 13 residues. Germline V gene sequence: CDR1 LGHDT, CDR2 YNNKEL (reference sequence). The CDR3 spells CASSPYSYNEQFF. CDR3 nucleotide sequence: TGTGCCAGCAGCCCGTACTCTTACAATGAGCAGTTCTTC.

The V call is TRBV7-2, the J call TRBJ2-3, with 13 bases aligning to TRBD2. Germline assignment: CDR1 SGHTA and CDR2 FQGNSA. The ends lost 2 bases at V and 1 base at J; junction bases unmatched: 3. The CDR3 consists of 17 residues. The CDR3 is CASSLRLAGGGTDTQYF. The CDR3 region has the DNA TGTGCCAGCAGCTTAAGACTAGCGGGGGGTGGCACAGATACGCAGTATTTT. Combining the CDR3 with reference TRBV7-2 and TRBJ2-3 gives the whole variable domain GAGVSQSPSNKVTEKGKDVELRCDPISGHTALYWYRQSLGQGLEFLIYFQGNSAPDKSGLPSDRFSAERTGGSVSTLTIQRTQQEDSAVYLCASSLRLAGGGTDTQYFGPGTRLTVL.

The chain is built from TRBV7-9 and TRBJ1-5, with D possibly being TRBD1 (6 bases). Looked up from germline, CDR1 is SEHNR and CDR2 is FQNEAQ (reference sequence). The V end lost 8 bases, the J end lost 11 bases, and 22 bases lay between the germline ends. The CDR3 has 14 residues. The CDR3 here is CASGDDSRGQSQHF. The CDR3, as DNA: TGTGCCAGCGGCGACGACAGTCGTGGACAGTCCCAGCATTTT.

The V call is TRBV7-8, the J call TRBJ2-7; maybe TRBD2 (5 bases). Per germline, CDR1 SGHVS and CDR2 FQNEAQ. V was clipped by 7 bases and J by 3 bases, with 16 bases between them. This CDR3 spans 14 amino acids. The CDR3 sequence: CASTRAGGFYEQYF. As DNA, the CDR3 is TGTGCCAGCACCCGAGCCGGCGGGTTCTACGAGCAGTACTTC.

The V gene is TRBV5-1, the J gene TRBJ1-1; no definite D call. CDR3 length equals 14 residues. Trimming removed 0 bases from V and 4 bases from J, with 10 bases in between. In germline, CDR1 is SGHRS, CDR2 YFSETQ. CDR3 nucleotide sequence: TGCGCCAGCAGCTTGGAGTTCCCCATCACTGAAGCTTTCTTT. Translation gives CASSLEFPITEAFF.

V and J are TRBV11-2 and TRBJ2-7; TRBD2 aligns across 9 bases. Germline CDR1 is SGHAT and CDR2 is FQNNGV. The J segment lost 3 bases and the V segment lost 5 bases, leaving 8 bases of the junction unmatched. This CDR3 is built from 15 residues. The CDR3 here is CASSRGGVFNYEQYF. In DNA, the CDR3 is TGTGCCAGCAGCCGCGGGGGGGTCTTCAACTACGAGCAGTACTTC.

The rearrangement links TRBV2 to TRBJ1-5, with D hard to call. CDR1 is SNHLY, CDR2 FYNNEI, per germline. Trimming left V 5 bases short and J 7 bases short, with 12 bases between. The CDR3 totals 13 residues. The DNA of the CDR3 is TGTGCCAGCAGTTTTAACAGTGGCCAGCCCCAGCATTTT. It translates to CASSFNSGQPQHF.

This chain uses TRBV5-4 with TRBJ2-3; TRBD1 matches at 7 bases. Germline V gene data show CDR1 as SGHNT and CDR2 as YYREEE (reference sequence). The CDR3 runs 14 residues. Trimming at V came to 3 bases and at J to 3 bases, leaving 4 bases not matched to a gene. CDR3 residues: CASSSRDSTDTQYF. Here the CDR3 DNA reads TGTGCCAGCAGCTCCCGGGACAGTACAGATACGCAGTATTTT.

This clone was picked up a small number of times. The chain combines TRBV5-4 with TRBJ2-4; D is uncertain. Trimming took 4 bases from V and 0 from J, leaving 8 bases between them. Germline V gene sequence: CDR1 SGHNT, CDR2 YYREEE (reference sequence). CDR3 length: 14 amino acids. The CDR3 is CASSRSIAKNIQYF. CDR3 sequence (DNA): TGTGCCAGCAGCCGTAGTATAGCCAAAAACATTCAGTACTTC.

This clone was seen a few times. The rearrangement uses TRBV6-2 or TRBV6-3 and TRBJ2-7, with 12 bases lining up with TRBD2. The CDR3 runs 18 residues. CDR1 MNHEY and CDR2 SVGEGT come from the germline V gene. J gave up 4 bases and V 4 bases, and 14 bases lay outside the gene matches. The CDR3 nucleotides read TGTGCCAGCAGTTCACCTAGCGGGAGGGCCCGAATCGCTTACGAGCAGTACTTC. Protein: CASSSPSGRARIAYEQYF.

The CDR3 loop is CSANNYNEQFF. The CDR3 nucleotides read TGCAGTGCTAACAACTACAATGAGCAGTTCTTC. The V and J genes are TRBV20-1 and TRBJ2-1; D gene uncertain. V shed 4 bases and J shed 3 bases, with 4 bases lying between them. This CDR3 contains 11 residues. CDR1 is DFQATT and CDR2 is SNEGSKA in the germline V gene (reference sequence).

This chain joins TRBV30 and TRBJ1-4, with TRBD1 as a possible D gene (5 bases). The CDR3 is 15 residues long. The germline V gene encodes CDR1 GTSNPN and CDR2 SVGIG (reference sequence). V was shortened by 0 bases and J by 0 bases, with 8 bases between the two germline ends. The CDR3 sequence: CAWSVGGATNEKLFF. In nucleotides, the CDR3 is TGTGCCTGGAGTGTCGGGGGTGCAACTAATGAAAAACTGTTTTTT.

This chain links TRBV27 with TRBJ1-6; no clear D. The V end lost 3 bases, the J end lost 0 bases, and 9 bases lay between the germline ends. CDR1 MNHEY and CDR2 SMNVEV come from the germline V gene (reference sequence). The CDR3 runs 16 residues. DNA of the CDR3: TGTGCCAGCAGTTTCAGGTTAAGCTCCTATAATTCACCCCTCCACTTT. Translating gives CASSFRLSSYNSPLHF.

The chain employs TRBV4-1 and TRBJ2-3; 8 bases align to TRBD2. V dropped 3 bases and J dropped 0; count of bases not matched to a gene: 5. The CDR3 length is 16 residues. Germline V gene lookup returns CDR1 MGHRA and CDR2 YSYEKL. The CDR3 protein is CASSHIAGSSTDTQYF. The CDR3 DNA is TGCGCCAGCAGCCATATAGCGGGGTCTAGCACAGATACGCAGTATTTT.

The chain uses TRBV6-1 and TRBJ2-5; D is possibly TRBD2 (6 bases). Trimming left V 3 bases short and J 4 bases short, with 12 bases between. Germline CDR1 is MNHNS and CDR2 is SASEGT. CDR3 length equals 14 residues. CDR3 in DNA: TGTGCCAGCAGTGATCGGAGGCGGGGAGAGACCCAGTACTTC. Translation: CASSDRRRGETQYF.

The chain carries TRBV7-2 and TRBJ2-2, with a weak D call TRBD1 (6 bases). Germline V lookup: CDR1 SGHTA, CDR2 FQGNSA. This CDR3 is 16 amino acids long. V was pared by 5 bases and J by 0 bases, with 13 bases between. The CDR3 DNA sequence: TGTGCCAGCAGCGCATCGGGACAATCGAACACCGGGGAGCTGTTTTTT. This translates into CASSASGQSNTGELFF.

This chain connects TRBV5-4 to TRBJ2-5; 13 bases map to TRBD2. The V gene end was trimmed by 4 bases and the J gene end by 1 base; junction bases not matched to a gene: 7. The CDR3 contains 17 residues. Looked up from germline, CDR1 is SGHNT and CDR2 is YYREEE (reference sequence). CDR3 loop: CASSAPGLAGFQETQYF. The CDR3 DNA reads TGTGCCAGCAGCGCACCGGGACTAGCGGGGTTCCAAGAGACCCAGTACTTC. The full variable domain, with the rest looked up from reference TRBV5-4 and TRBJ2-5, is ETGVTQSPTHLIKTRGQQVTLRCSSQSGHNTVSWYQQALGQGPQFIFQYYREEENGRGNFPPRFSGLQFPNYSSELNVNALELDDSALYLCASSAPGLAGFQETQYFGPGTRLLVL.

J is TRBJ2-7 and V is TRBV2, with D possibly being TRBD1 (6 bases). CDR3 size: 12 residues. The V end lost 6 bases, the J end lost 3 bases, and 9 bases lay between the germline ends. Germline V gives CDR1 SNHLY, CDR2 FYNNEI. CDR3 bases: TGTGCCAGCAGGGGGGACATCTACGAGCAGTACTTC. This codes for CASRGDIYEQYF.

The CDR3 coding sequence is TGTGCCAGCAGCGTAGGGACCCTTCAAGAGACCCAGTACTTC. Protein: CASSVGTLQETQYF. The chain recombines TRBV9 with TRBJ2-5; D call uncertain. Germline loops: CDR1 SGDLS, CDR2 YYNGEE. The CDR3 loop spans 14 amino acids. Trimming took 0 bases from V and 2 from J, leaving 8 bases between them.

CDR3 nucleotides: TGCGCCAGCAGCTTAACGAGTGGGGAGACCCAGTACTTC. Its protein is CASSLTSGETQYF. This rearrangement joins TRBV5-1 to TRBJ2-5; unclear D gene. CDR3 length equals 13 residues. CDR1 is SGHRS and CDR2 is YFSETQ in the germline V gene. Trimming stripped 2 bases from V and 5 bases from J, with 10 bases between.

The rearrangement joins TRBV6-2 or TRBV6-3 to TRBJ2-7; 13 bases align to TRBD2. CDR1 MNHEY and CDR2 SVGEGT come from the germline V gene. The V segment lost 1 base and the J segment 1 base; nucleotides outside the gene matches: 4. This CDR3 comprises 17 residues. The CDR3 bases are TGTGCCAGCAGTTACTTACTAGCGGGAGGGCGGTCCTACGAGCAGTACTTC. The encoded protein is CASSYLLAGGRSYEQYF.

The chain employs TRBV7-3 and TRBJ2-1; no definite D call. The germline V and J ends were trimmed by 1 base and 6 bases, with 7 bases remaining between them. CDR1 and CDR2 from the germline V gene are SGHTA and FQGTGA. The CDR3 covers 13 residues. Here the CDR3 reads CASSLRFGNEQFF. Here the CDR3 DNA reads TGTGCCAGCAGCTTAAGGTTTGGCAATGAGCAGTTCTTC.

The chain has TRBV4-1 and TRBJ2-3, with no clear D. CDR3 size: 16 residues. Germline V gene lookup returns CDR1 MGHRA and CDR2 YSYEKL. V was cut by 1 base and J by 2 bases, with 13 bases left in between. For the CDR3, the DNA is TGCGCCAGCAGCCAAGTTAATTTGGTATACACAGATACGCAGTATTTT. It yields the protein CASSQVNLVYTDTQYF.

The rearrangement links TRBV7-2 to TRBJ1-2, with 9 nucleotides matching TRBD1. V dropped 6 bases and J dropped 2; count of bases not matched to a gene: 4. The CDR3 extends over 14 amino acids. CDR1 and CDR2 (germline): SGHTA, FQGNSA. Written as DNA, the CDR3 is TGTGCCAGCAGATCCGGGACAGGGAACTATGGCTACACCTTC. This codes for CASRSGTGNYGYTF. The full variable domain, with the rest looked up from reference TRBV7-2 and TRBJ1-2, is GAGVSQSPSNKVTEKGKDVELRCDPISGHTALYWYRQSLGQGLEFLIYFQGNSAPDKSGLPSDRFSAERTGGSVSTLTIQRTQQEDSAVYLCASRSGTGNYGYTFGSGTRLTVV.

The gene calls are TRBV7-9 and TRBJ2-3, with a weak D call TRBD2 (5 bases). Germline-derived CDR1 and CDR2 are SEHNR and FQNEAQ (reference sequence). The CDR3 extends over 14 amino acids. Between the trimmed V and J ends, which lost 5 bases and 1 base, there was a span of 10 bases. CDR3 nucleotide sequence: TGTGCCAGCAGCGGCACTAGTGGCACAGATACGCAGTATTTT. This encodes CASSGTSGTDTQYF.

For the CDR3, the DNA is TGTGCCATCAGTGAGTCTCTCTCTCGATCGTATGAGCAGTTCTTC. Translating gives CAISESLSRSYEQFF. The V and J genes are TRBV10-3 and TRBJ2-1; D call uncertain. Germline-derived CDR1 and CDR2 are ENHRY and SYGVKD. Trimming took 0 bases from V and 8 from J, leaving 14 bases between them. The CDR3 is made up of 15 amino acids.

The gene calls are TRBV11-3 and TRBJ2-1, with TRBD2 matching over 13 bases. CDR3 size: 15 residues. Germline-derived CDR1 and CDR2 are SGHNT and YENEEA. The V segment lost 3 bases and the J segment 5 bases; nucleotides outside the gene matches: 1. CDR3 sequence: CASSLGTSGDNEQFF. CDR3 coding DNA: TGTGCCAGCAGCTTGGGGACTAGCGGGGACAATGAGCAGTTCTTC.

The genes are TRBV19 and TRBJ2-3; the match to TRBD2 covers 10 bases. V shed 1 base, J shed 3 bases, and the junction held 1 base outside the gene matches. Per germline, CDR1 LNHDA and CDR2 SQIVND (reference sequence). The CDR3 has 15 residues. The CDR3 loop is CASSIVGLATDTQYF. Written as DNA, the CDR3 is TGTGCCAGTAGTATAGTGGGACTAGCGACAGATACGCAGTATTTT.

The chain carries TRBV6-5 and TRBJ2-7; D is uncertain. V lost 4 bases and J 7 bases, leaving 20 bases between the germline ends. The CDR3 loop spans 15 amino acids. Germline CDR1 and CDR2: MNHEY and SVGAGI. The CDR3: CASSSKRMALREQYF. The CDR3 nucleotides read TGTGCCAGCAGTTCCAAAAGAATGGCGTTGAGGGAGCAGTACTTC.